The clone carrying this TCR beta chain was seen ten or more times. Its specificity is not known. This entry comes from a study of T cells after yellow fever vaccination. At the level of the study: Fractions containing few cells were prepared with SMART-Seq v4 Ultra Low Input. Study-wide findings and caveats: CD4 and CD8 compartments shared a small share of clonotypes, likely from convergent recombination. Though it reached lower strength, the secondary response hit its peak faster, day 5 versus 15. Within FACS-sorted repertoires, abundant clonotypes contaminating from the bulk population could be present.

TCRdb re-called the 5' RACE reads with MiXCR, one entry per CDR3 protein. The repertoire holds about 300,000 distinct CDR3 sequences, with approximately 4% as singletons. After removal of 4 bases from V and 5 bases from J, the junction contained 16 bases not matched to a gene. Per the germline V gene, CDR1 is SGDLS and CDR2 is YYNGEE. The CDR3 runs to 17 residues. The sequence was obtained from a man between 18 and 29 years old who received the YFV17D yellow fever vaccine. The chain uses TRBV9 and TRBJ2-5; TRBD2 agrees at 8 bases. Here the sequenced sample was PBMCs, taken 5 days after the yellow fever booster vaccination. CDR3 in DNA: TGTGCCAGCAGCCCCCGCTCCTCCAGCGGGGGCGCCGAGACCCAGTACTTC. It yields the protein CASSPRSSSGGAETQYF.